Sequencing of this T cell receptor (beta chain) was carried out in a study of blood T cell repertoires in COVID-19. Only in-frame clones appear in the TCRdb table, and some are missing; sequencing was by immunoSEQ multiplex PCR. Of approximately 200,000 clones listed, approximately 85% are singletons. The length of the CDR3 is 16 residues. Germline loops: CDR1 LNHDA, CDR2 SQIVND (reference sequence). Trimming removed 3 bases at V and 0 bases at J, with 11 bases between. V usage is TRBV19 and J usage is TRBJ2-2; tentative D call: TRBD2 (6 bases). This TCR came from a man aged 35 to 55 who had recovered from COVID-19. Sequencing was performed on PBMCs or T cells enriched from blood (not recorded which). The CDR3 is CASSILPGANTGELFF. The CDR3 DNA reads TGTGCCAGTAGTATTCTCCCGGGAGCGAACACCGGGGAGCTGTTTTTT.